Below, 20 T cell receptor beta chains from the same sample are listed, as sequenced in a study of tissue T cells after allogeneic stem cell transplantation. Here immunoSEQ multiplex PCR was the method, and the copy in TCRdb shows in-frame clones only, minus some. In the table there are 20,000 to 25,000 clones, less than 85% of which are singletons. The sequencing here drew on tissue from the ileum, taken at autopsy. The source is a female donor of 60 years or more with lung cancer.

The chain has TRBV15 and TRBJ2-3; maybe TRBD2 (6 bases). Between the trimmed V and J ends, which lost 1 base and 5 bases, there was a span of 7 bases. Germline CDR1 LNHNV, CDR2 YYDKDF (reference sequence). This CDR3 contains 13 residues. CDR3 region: CATSRGGVDTQYF. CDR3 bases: TGTGCCACCAGCAGAGGGGGGGTAGATACGCAGTATTTT.

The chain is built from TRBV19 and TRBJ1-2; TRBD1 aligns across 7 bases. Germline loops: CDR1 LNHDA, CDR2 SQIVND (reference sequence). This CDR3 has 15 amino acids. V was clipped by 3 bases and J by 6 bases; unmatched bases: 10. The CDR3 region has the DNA TGTGCCAGTAGTATCTTTGAGGGGGCTGAGGATGGCTACACCTTC. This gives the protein CASSIFEGAEDGYTF.

The CDR3 loop is CASSLGQGSSPLHF. The CDR3, as DNA: TGTGCCAGCAGCTTAGGCCAGGGAAGTTCACCCCTCCACTTT. The genes are TRBV7-9 and TRBJ1-6; a possible D gene is TRBD1 (5 bases). This CDR3 region has 14 residues. CDR1 SEHNR and CDR2 FQNEAQ come from the germline V gene (reference sequence). The V and J ends lost 1 base and 9 bases respectively, with 10 bases between them.

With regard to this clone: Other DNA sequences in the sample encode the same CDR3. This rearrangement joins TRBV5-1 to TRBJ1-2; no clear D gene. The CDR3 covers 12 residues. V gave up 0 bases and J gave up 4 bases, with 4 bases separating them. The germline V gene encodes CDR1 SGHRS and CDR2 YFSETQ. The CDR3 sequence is CASSLGLYGYTF. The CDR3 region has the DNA TGCGCCAGCAGCTTGGGTCTCTATGGCTACACCTTC.

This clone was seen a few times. CDR3 coding DNA: TGTGCCAGCAGTGACTTTAGCGGGAGAGGAGAGACCCAGTACTTC. Its translation is CASSDFSGRGETQYF. This chain connects TRBV3-1 (or the pseudogene TRBV3-2) to TRBJ2-5; TRBD2 matches at 9 bases. The germline gives CDR1 LGHDT, CDR2 YNNKEL (reference sequence). CDR3 length: 15 residues. Trimming cost V 6 bases and J 4 bases; bases outside gene matches: 9.

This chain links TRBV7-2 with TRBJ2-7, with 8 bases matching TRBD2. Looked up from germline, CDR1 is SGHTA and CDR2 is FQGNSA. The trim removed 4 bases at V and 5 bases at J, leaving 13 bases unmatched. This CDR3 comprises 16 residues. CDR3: CASSSSGSLTGNEQYF. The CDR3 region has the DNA TGTGCCAGCAGCTCGAGCGGGAGTCTTACAGGAAACGAGCAGTACTTC.

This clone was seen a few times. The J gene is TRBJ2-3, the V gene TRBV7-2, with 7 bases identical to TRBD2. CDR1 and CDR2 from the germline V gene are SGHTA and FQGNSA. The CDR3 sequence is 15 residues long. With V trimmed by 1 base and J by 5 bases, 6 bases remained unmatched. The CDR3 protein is CASSLVGRALDTQYF. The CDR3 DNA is TGTGCCAGCAGCTTAGTTGGGAGGGCCTTAGATACGCAGTATTTT. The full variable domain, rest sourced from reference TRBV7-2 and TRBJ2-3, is GAGVSQSPSNKVTEKGKDVELRCDPISGHTALYWYRQSLGQGLEFLIYFQGNSAPDKSGLPSDRFSAERTGGSVSTLTIQRTQQEDSAVYLCASSLVGRALDTQYFGPGTRLTVL.

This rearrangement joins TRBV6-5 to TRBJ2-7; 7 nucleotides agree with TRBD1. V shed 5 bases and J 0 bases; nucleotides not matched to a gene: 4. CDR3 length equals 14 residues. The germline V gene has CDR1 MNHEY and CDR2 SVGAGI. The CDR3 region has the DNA TGTGCCAGCAGTAAACAGGGGTACTCCTACGAGCAGTACTTC. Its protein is CASSKQGYSYEQYF.

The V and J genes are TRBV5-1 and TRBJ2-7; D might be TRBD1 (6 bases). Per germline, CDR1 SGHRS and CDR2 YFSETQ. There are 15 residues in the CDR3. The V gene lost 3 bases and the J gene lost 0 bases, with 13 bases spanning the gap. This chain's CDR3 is CASSWGETGSYEQYF. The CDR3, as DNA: TGCGCCAGCAGCTGGGGTGAGACAGGCTCCTACGAGCAGTACTTC.

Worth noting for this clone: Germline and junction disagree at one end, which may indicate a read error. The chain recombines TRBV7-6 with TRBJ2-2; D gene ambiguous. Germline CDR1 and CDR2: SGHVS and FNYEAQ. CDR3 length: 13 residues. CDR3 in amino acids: CASSRRNPGELFF. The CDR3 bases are TGTGCCAGCAGCCGACGGAACCCCGGGGAGCTGTTTTTT.

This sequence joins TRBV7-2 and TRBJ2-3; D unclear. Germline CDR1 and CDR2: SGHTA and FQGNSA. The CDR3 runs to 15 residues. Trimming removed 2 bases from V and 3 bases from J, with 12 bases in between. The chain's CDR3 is CASSLMISRTDTQYF. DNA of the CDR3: TGTGCCAGCAGCTTAATGATTAGCCGGACAGATACGCAGTATTTT.

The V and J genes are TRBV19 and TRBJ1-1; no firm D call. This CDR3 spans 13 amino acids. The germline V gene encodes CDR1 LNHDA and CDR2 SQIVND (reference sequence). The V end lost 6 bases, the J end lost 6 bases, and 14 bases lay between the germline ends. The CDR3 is CASSGSGRAEAFF. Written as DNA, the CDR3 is TGTGCCAGTAGCGGCAGTGGGAGGGCTGAAGCTTTCTTT.

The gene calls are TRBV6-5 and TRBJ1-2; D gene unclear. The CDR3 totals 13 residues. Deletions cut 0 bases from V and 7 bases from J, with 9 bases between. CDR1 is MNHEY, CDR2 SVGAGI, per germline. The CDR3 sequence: CASSYSRPLGYTF. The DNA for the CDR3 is TGTGCCAGCAGTTACTCTAGGCCCCTTGGCTACACCTTC.

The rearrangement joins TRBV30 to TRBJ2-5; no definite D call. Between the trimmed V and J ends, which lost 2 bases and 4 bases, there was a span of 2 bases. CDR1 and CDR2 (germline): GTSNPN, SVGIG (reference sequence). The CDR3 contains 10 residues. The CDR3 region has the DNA TGTGCCTGGAGTAGAGAGACCCAGTACTTC. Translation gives CAWSRETQYF.

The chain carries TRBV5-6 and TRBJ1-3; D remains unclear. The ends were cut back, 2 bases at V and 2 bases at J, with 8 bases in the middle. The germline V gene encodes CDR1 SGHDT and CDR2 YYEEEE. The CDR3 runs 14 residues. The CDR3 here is CASSFILPGNTIYF. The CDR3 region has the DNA TGTGCCAGCAGCTTCATTCTTCCTGGAAACACCATATATTTT.

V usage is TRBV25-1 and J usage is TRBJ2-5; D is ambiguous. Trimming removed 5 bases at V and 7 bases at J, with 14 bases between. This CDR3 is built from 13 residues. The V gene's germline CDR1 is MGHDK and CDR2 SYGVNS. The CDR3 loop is CASSPSGRRTQYF. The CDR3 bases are TGTGCCAGCAGTCCGTCTGGCAGGCGGACCCAGTACTTC. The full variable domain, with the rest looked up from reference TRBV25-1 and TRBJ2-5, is EADIYQTPRYLVIGTGKKITLECSQTMGHDKMYWYQQDPGMELHLIHYSYGVNSTEKGDLSSESTVSRIRTEHFPLTLESARPSHTSQYLCASSPSGRRTQYFGPGTRLLVL.

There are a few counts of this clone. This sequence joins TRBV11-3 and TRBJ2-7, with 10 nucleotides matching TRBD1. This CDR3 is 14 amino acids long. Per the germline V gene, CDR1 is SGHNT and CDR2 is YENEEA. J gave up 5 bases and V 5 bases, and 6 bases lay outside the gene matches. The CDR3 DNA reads TGTGCCAGCAGCCAAAGGACAGGGGGACACGAGCAGTACTTC. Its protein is CASSQRTGGHEQYF. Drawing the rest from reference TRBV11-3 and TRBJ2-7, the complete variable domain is EAGVVQSPRYKIIEKKQPVAFWCNPISGHNTLYWYLQNLGQGPELLIRYENEEAVDDSQLPKDRFSAERLKGVDSTLKIQPAELGDSAVYLCASSQRTGGHEQYFGPGTRLTVT.

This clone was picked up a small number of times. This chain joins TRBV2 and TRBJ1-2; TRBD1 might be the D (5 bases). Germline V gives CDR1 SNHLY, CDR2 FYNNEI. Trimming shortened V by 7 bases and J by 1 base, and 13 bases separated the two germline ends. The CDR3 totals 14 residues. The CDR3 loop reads CASNGQFRNYGYTF. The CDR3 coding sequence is TGTGCCAGCAACGGACAATTCCGTAACTATGGCTACACCTTC. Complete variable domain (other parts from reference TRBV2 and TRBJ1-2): EPEVTQTPSHQVTQMGQEVILRCVPISNHLYFYWYRQILGQKVEFLVSFYNNEISEKSEIFDDQFSVERPDGSNFTLKIRSTKLEDSAMYFCASNGQFRNYGYTFGSGTRLTVV.

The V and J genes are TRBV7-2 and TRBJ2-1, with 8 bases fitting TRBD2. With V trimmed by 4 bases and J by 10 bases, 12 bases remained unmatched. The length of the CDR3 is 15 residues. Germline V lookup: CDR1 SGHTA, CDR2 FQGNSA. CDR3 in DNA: TGTGCCAGCAGCTGGGAGGTGGTGCGGGGGGTGGAGCAGTTCTTC. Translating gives CASSWEVVRGVEQFF. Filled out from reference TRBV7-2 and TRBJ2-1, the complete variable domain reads GAGVSQSPSNKVTEKGKDVELRCDPISGHTALYWYRQSLGQGLEFLIYFQGNSAPDKSGLPSDRFSAERTGGSVSTLTIQRTQQEDSAVYLCASSWEVVRGVEQFFGPGTRLTVL.

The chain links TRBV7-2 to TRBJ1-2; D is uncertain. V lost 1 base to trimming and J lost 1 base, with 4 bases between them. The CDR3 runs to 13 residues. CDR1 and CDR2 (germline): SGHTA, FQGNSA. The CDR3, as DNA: TGTGCCAGCAGCTTAGGGAATAACTATGGCTACACCTTC. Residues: CASSLGNNYGYTF.